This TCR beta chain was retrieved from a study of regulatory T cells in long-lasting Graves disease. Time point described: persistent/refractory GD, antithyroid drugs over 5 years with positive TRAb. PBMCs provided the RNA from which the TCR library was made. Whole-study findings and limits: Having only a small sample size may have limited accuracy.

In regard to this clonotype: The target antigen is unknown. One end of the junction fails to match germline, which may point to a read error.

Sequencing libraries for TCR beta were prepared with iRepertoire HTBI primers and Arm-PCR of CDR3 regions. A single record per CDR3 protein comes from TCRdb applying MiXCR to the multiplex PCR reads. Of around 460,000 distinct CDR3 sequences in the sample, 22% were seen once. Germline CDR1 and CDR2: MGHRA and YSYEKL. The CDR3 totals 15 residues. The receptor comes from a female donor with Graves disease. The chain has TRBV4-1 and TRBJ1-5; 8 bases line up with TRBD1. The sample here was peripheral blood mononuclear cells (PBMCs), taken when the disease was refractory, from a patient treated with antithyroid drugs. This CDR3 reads CASSQEDRGNQPQHF. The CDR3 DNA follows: TGCGCCAGCAGTCAAGAGGACAGGGGCAATCAGCCCCAGCATTTT.